Each of the 21 T cell receptor beta chains below was sequenced from the same sample in a study of cytomegalovirus exposure and HLA in healthy donors. Some clones are missing from TCRdb's copy, which holds only in-frame ones; the method was immunoSEQ multiplex PCR. This repertoire shows about 190,000 clones, 86% found once; its top ten account for 1.4% to 1.5%. Sequencing input: PBMCs. Every receptor here comes from a woman younger than 30 in good health and CMV-seronegative.

A single count supports this clone. The chain uses TRBV13 and TRBJ1-2, with D hard to call. With 6 bases removed from V and 2 bases from J, the gap between germline ends came to 13 bases. CDR1 is PRHDT, CDR2 FYEKMQ, per germline (reference sequence). The CDR3 is made up of 14 amino acids. The DNA of the CDR3 is TGTGCCAGCAGAGACGCCCCGGGGAACTATGGCTACACCTTC. The encoded protein is CASRDAPGNYGYTF.

This clone was recorded only once. V gene TRBV7-3 combines with J gene TRBJ2-5; 8 nucleotides agree with TRBD2. With 5 bases clipped from V and 7 bases from J, the junction kept 6 bases outside the gene matches. CDR3 length: 13 amino acids. The germline V gene encodes CDR1 SGHTA and CDR2 FQGTGA. CDR3 in amino acids: CASSRGGRGTQYF. DNA for the CDR3: TGTGCCAGCAGCCGGGGGGGCCGCGGGACCCAGTACTTC.

The genes are TRBV21-1 and TRBJ1-2; the table's D gene call, TRBD1, was not cross checked with the DNA. TRBV21-1 is marked as a pseudogene. This CDR3 contains 19 residues. The CDR3 DNA follows: TGTGCCAGCAGCAAAGTTAGCCAGGGGGCTTATCGGCCTAACTATGGCTACACCTTC. Translated, it gives CASSKVSQGAYRPNYGYTF.

The rearrangement links TRBV5-6 to TRBJ2-3; the match to TRBD2 covers 7 bases. This CDR3 spans 16 amino acids. The V and J ends lost 4 bases and 2 bases, in that order; junction bases with no gene match: 10. Germline V gene lookup returns CDR1 SGHDT and CDR2 YYEEEE. CDR3 sequence (DNA): TGTGCCAGCAGCCCACTCCAGCGGGGCGCCACAGATACGCAGTATTTT. It specifies CASSPLQRGATDTQYF.

On this clone itself: The limits of the CDR3 on the DNA are not certain, so only TCRdb's listed CDR3 is given. The genes are TRBV19 and TRBJ2-3; the table calls TRBD2, which could not be checked here. Germline CDR1 and CDR2: LNHDA and SQIVND (reference sequence). 12 amino acids form the CDR3, both terminal residues included. The chain's CDR3 is CASTSVTDTQYF.

This chain connects TRBV11-2 to TRBJ2-1; maybe TRBD1 (5 bases). CDR1 is SGHAT and CDR2 is FQNNGV in the germline V gene. This CDR3 has 16 residues. The germline V and J ends were trimmed by 5 bases and 3 bases, with 17 bases remaining between them. The CDR3 DNA follows: TGTGCCAGCAGCCTGAGTGGGCAGGGCCACTACAATGAGCAGTTCTTC. Its translation is CASSLSGQGHYNEQFF.

The chain combines TRBV7-6 with TRBJ1-1; D not resolved. Trimming left V 2 bases short and J 4 bases short, with 20 bases between. CDR3 length equals 17 residues. Germline V gene data show CDR1 as SGHVS and CDR2 as FNYEAQ. The CDR3 loop reads CASSLSGEAWGITEAFF. CDR3 nucleotide sequence: TGTGCCAGCAGCTTATCTGGGGAGGCTTGGGGAATCACTGAAGCTTTCTTT.

The chain couples TRBV6-1 to TRBJ1-1, with D hard to call. V lost 5 bases to trimming and J lost 2 bases, with 12 bases between them. This CDR3 has 14 residues. Germline V gene sequence: CDR1 MNHNS, CDR2 SASEGT. CDR3: CASSIQPTNTEAFF. The CDR3, as DNA: TGTGCCAGCAGTATACAACCGACAAACACTGAAGCTTTCTTT.

This sequence joins TRBV13 and TRBJ1-4; D is uncertain. The CDR3 totals 17 residues. The germline gives CDR1 PRHDT, CDR2 FYEKMQ (reference sequence). Trimming stripped 5 bases from V and 0 bases from J, with 16 bases between. This CDR3 reads CASSPGNSEATNEKLFF. The CDR3 bases are TGTGCCAGCAGCCCGGGGAACAGCGAAGCAACTAATGAAAAACTGTTTTTT.

The chain combines TRBV25-1 with TRBJ1-5; maybe TRBD1 (5 bases). CDR3 length: 14 residues. The ends were cut back, 6 bases at V and 6 bases at J, with 15 bases in the middle. The germline V gene encodes CDR1 MGHDK and CDR2 SYGVNS. The chain's CDR3 is CASSGAGGSQPQHF. Here the CDR3 DNA reads TGTGCCAGCAGCGGGGCGGGGGGTAGTCAGCCCCAGCATTTT.

The rearrangement links TRBV19 to TRBJ1-1, with D uncertain. Germline loops: CDR1 LNHDA, CDR2 SQIVND (reference sequence). There are 15 residues in the CDR3. With 6 bases removed from V and 4 bases from J, the gap between germline ends came to 18 bases. The CDR3 DNA sequence: TGTGCCAGTAGCCCAACGGGTGTCAGAGGCACTGAAGCTTTCTTT. Encoded protein: CASSPTGVRGTEAFF.

The V and J genes are TRBV13 and TRBJ2-2; TRBD2 might be the D (5 bases). Trimming took off 1 base at V and 5 bases at J, with 11 bases between the two ends. CDR3 length: 15 residues. Germline V gene lookup returns CDR1 PRHDT and CDR2 FYEKMQ (reference sequence). The CDR3 sequence: CASSLAGVLTGELFF. The CDR3 region has the DNA TGTGCCAGCAGCTTAGCCGGGGTGTTGACCGGGGAGCTGTTTTTT.

There are a few counts of this clone. The J gene is TRBJ2-5, the V gene TRBV4-1; TRBD2 matches at 9 bases. Germline lookup yields CDR1 MGHRA and CDR2 YSYEKL. The CDR3 sequence is 16 residues long. V lost 0 bases and J lost 9; bases outside the gene matches: 11. The CDR3 sequence: CASSQEGLAGFGAQYF. The CDR3 nucleotides are TGCGCCAGCAGCCAAGAGGGCCTAGCGGGGTTCGGGGCCCAGTACTTC.

This clone was seen just once. The chain employs TRBV2 and TRBJ2-7; 10 bases are shared with TRBD1. There are 17 residues in the CDR3. Germline V gene lookup returns CDR1 SNHLY and CDR2 FYNNEI. J gave up 2 bases and V 2 bases, and 9 bases lay outside the gene matches. In DNA, the CDR3 is TGTGCCAGCAGTGAACAACGCCCCGGGACAGGGGCCTACGAGCAGTACTTC. Protein product: CASSEQRPGTGAYEQYF.

This chain uses TRBV19 with TRBJ2-1; no reliable D call. Germline V lookup: CDR1 LNHDA, CDR2 SQIVND (reference sequence). The CDR3 has 15 residues. Trimming shortened V by 1 base and J by 5 bases, and 12 bases separated the two germline ends. CDR3 protein: CASSIVNGWNNEQFF. The CDR3 bases are TGTGCCAGTAGTATAGTCAACGGGTGGAACAATGAGCAGTTCTTC.

The V and J genes are TRBV5-8 and TRBJ1-1; D not certain. Trimming removed 0 bases at V and 0 bases at J, with 12 bases between. Germline assignment: CDR1 SGHTS and CDR2 YDEGEE. The CDR3 contains 16 residues. CDR3: CASSLASGGMNTEAFF. The CDR3 nucleotides read TGTGCCAGCAGCTTGGCTTCGGGAGGTATGAACACTGAAGCTTTCTTT.

This chain uses TRBV23-1 with TRBJ2-1; 8 positions match TRBD1. TRBV23-1 belongs to the ORF category, with a function that is uncertain. The CDR3 spans 17 residues. The trim removed 1 base at V and 4 bases at J, leaving 9 bases unmatched. The CDR3 bases are TGCGCCAGCAGTCAATTGGCCGGGACAGGATCGTACAATGAGCAGTTCTTC. Its protein product is CASSQLAGTGSYNEQFF.

The V call is TRBV7-2, the J call TRBJ2-7; 8 bases are a match to TRBD1. Germline-derived CDR1 and CDR2 are SGHTA and FQGNSA. CDR3 length: 18 amino acids. With 4 bases clipped from V and 1 base from J, the junction kept 15 bases outside the gene matches. In DNA form, the CDR3 reads TGTGCCAGCAGCTCAACCCGGTCCCCCGGGACAGGATCCTACGAGCAGTACTTC. Amino acids: CASSSTRSPGTGSYEQYF.

V gene TRBV5-1 combines with J gene TRBJ2-2; 7 bases are a match to TRBD1. CDR3 length: 16 residues. With V trimmed by 6 bases and J by 0 bases, 8 bases remained unmatched. The germline V gene encodes CDR1 SGHRS and CDR2 YFSETQ. CDR3 protein: CASTPSGTANTGELFF. Here the CDR3 DNA reads TGCGCCAGCACGCCTTCCGGGACAGCGAACACCGGGGAGCTGTTTTTT.

This clone was detected only a few times. V gene TRBV27 combines with J gene TRBJ2-7; D unclear. V was trimmed by 2 bases and J by 2 bases, leaving 10 bases between them. Germline loops: CDR1 MNHEY, CDR2 SMNVEV (reference sequence). The CDR3 is 14 amino acids. The CDR3 nucleotides read TGTGCCAGCAGTTTAGGGCAGCTGACCTACGAGCAGTACTTC. This encodes CASSLGQLTYEQYF.

This rearrangement joins TRBV27 to TRBJ2-7; 9 nucleotides align to TRBD1. Per germline, CDR1 MNHEY and CDR2 SMNVEV (reference sequence). This CDR3 has 16 amino acids. After removal of 3 bases from V and 3 bases from J, the junction contained 9 bases not matched to a gene. For the CDR3, the DNA is TGTGCCAGCAGTTTTACAGGGGGCCCGGCTATCTACGAGCAGTACTTC. As protein: CASSFTGGPAIYEQYF.